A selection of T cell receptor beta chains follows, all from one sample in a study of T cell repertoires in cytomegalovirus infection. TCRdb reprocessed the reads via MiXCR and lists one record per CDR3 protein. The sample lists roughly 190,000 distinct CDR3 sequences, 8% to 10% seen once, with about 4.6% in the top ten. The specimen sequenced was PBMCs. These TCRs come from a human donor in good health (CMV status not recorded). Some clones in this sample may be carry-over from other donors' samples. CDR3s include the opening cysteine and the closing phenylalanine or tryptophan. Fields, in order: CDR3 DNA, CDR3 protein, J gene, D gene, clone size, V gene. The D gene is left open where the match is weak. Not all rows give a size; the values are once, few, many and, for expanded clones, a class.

TGTGCCAGCAGCTTAATTCCGGGGGGGGCCAATGAGCAGTTCTTC | CASSLIPGGANEQFF | TRBJ2-1 | TRBD2 | many | TRBV7-2
TGTGCCAGCAGTGAGTTGGCGGGGGCCACAGATACGCAGTATTTT | CASSELAGATDTQYF | TRBJ2-3 | NA | many | TRBV2
TGTGCCAGCAGGCCAGCGGTAGCCAAAAACATTCAGTACTTC | CASRPAVAKNIQYF | TRBJ2-4 | NA | NA | TRBV6-2/TRBV6-3
TGCAGCGTCCCAAAAGGGGGACAGCCGAACACTGAAGCTTTCTTT | CSVPKGGQPNTEAFF | TRBJ1-1 | TRBD1 | few | TRBV29-1
TGTGCCATCAGGGATTCAATACCGGAGCAGTTCTTC | CAIRDSIPEQFF | TRBJ2-1 | NA | many | TRBV10-3
TGTGCCAGCAGCTTAGCGTGGACAGGGGGACAGCCCCAGCATTTT | CASSLAWTGGQPQHF | TRBJ1-5 | TRBD1 | many | TRBV7-2
TGCGCCAGCAGCCGCAGACTCCTACTAGCGGGAGGGATCAATGAGCAGTTCTTC | CASSRRLLLAGGINEQFF | TRBJ2-1 | TRBD2 | many | TRBV4-3
TGTGCCAGCAGTTTGGGTTTCGGGGAGGGTGACGGCTACACCTTC | CASSLGFGEGDGYTF | TRBJ1-2 | NA | few | TRBV27
TGTGCCAGTAGTTCTACAGGGAGGACAGCTTTCTTT | CASSSTGRTAFF | TRBJ1-1 | NA | few | TRBV19
TGTGCCAGCAGTCCGCACCGGAGCGGGGGACAGCGCTATGGCTACACCTTC | CASSPHRSGGQRYGYTF | TRBJ1-2 | TRBD1 | NA | TRBV28
TGTGCCAGCTTGGGCCCGAATTCGGACGGTTTTGAGGCCGGGGAGCTGTTTTTT | CASLGPNSDGFEAGELFF | TRBJ2-2 | NA | NA | TRBV28
TGCAGTGCCTCTAGCGGGGGGGCCGGATATAGTTTTGAGCAGTTCTTC | CSASSGGAGYSFEQFF | TRBJ2-1 | TRBD2 | NA | TRBV20-1
TGTGCCAGCAGCTGGATTCGGGGGTCTGGGGCCAACGTCCTGACTTTC | CASSWIRGSGANVLTF | TRBJ2-6 | NA | NA | TRBV5-4
TGTGCCAGCAGTGAAGTGGGGTCGAGGCAGCCCCAGCATTTT | CASSEVGSRQPQHF | TRBJ1-5 | NA | few | TRBV2
TGTGCCAGTAGTATTCAGGGGATCGTAAACACTGAAGCTTTCTTT | CASSIQGIVNTEAFF | TRBJ1-1 | NA | NA | TRBV19
TGTGCCAGCAGTGAATGGCGACAGGGGCTCCATGAGCAGTTCTTC | CASSEWRQGLHEQFF | TRBJ2-1 | TRBD1 | few | TRBV2
TGTGCCAGCAGCTCAAGGACAGGGGCTGAAGCTTTCTTT | CASSSRTGAEAFF | TRBJ1-1 | TRBD1 | many | TRBV11-1
TGTGCCAGCAGTTACGCCGGGTCCCCCGGAGAGACCCAGTACTTC | CASSYAGSPGETQYF | TRBJ2-5 | NA | NA | TRBV6-6
TGTGCCAGCAGCTTAGGTGGGAGTAAACGCAATGAGCAGTTCTTC | CASSLGGSKRNEQFF | TRBJ2-1 | NA | many | TRBV7-3
TGCGCCAGCAGCCAAGATGTTCGCACAGATACGCAGTATTTT | CASSQDVRTDTQYF | TRBJ2-3 | NA | many | TRBV4-3
TGCGCCAGAAGCTTGGCCGGAGGCTACACCTTC | CARSLAGGYTF | TRBJ1-2 | NA | once | TRBV5-1
TGTGCCAGCAGTATCCGGGCCCAGAACACTGAAGCTTTCTTT | CASSIRAQNTEAFF | TRBJ1-1 | NA | many | TRBV28
TGTGCCAGCAGCCTGTTAGCGGGGGACACAGATACGCAGTATTTT | CASSLLAGDTDTQYF | TRBJ2-3 | TRBD2 | many | TRBV7-8
TGCGCCAGCAGCCAAGACGTTCGGACTAGCGGGGGTCTCGTCGAGCAGTACTTC | CASSQDVRTSGGLVEQYF | TRBJ2-7 | TRBD2 | NA | TRBV4-1
TGTGCCAGCAGCTTAGCGTCGGGAAGCACAGATACGCAGTATTTT | CASSLASGSTDTQYF | TRBJ2-3 | NA | many | TRBV7-2
TGTGCCAGCAGCTTGGGGAGGGACGGCTACACCTTC | CASSLGRDGYTF | TRBJ1-2 | NA | many | TRBV7-2
TGTGCCAGTAGTACGGGACAGCTGAACCAAGAGACCCAGTACTTC | CASSTGQLNQETQYF | TRBJ2-5 | TRBD1 | few | TRBV19
TGCAGCGTTGCCAGGGACTTTTACGAGCAGTACTTC | CSVARDFYEQYF | TRBJ2-7 | NA | NA | TRBV29-1
TGTGCCAGCAGCCCCCAGGGGTACGACTATGGCTACACCTTC | CASSPQGYDYGYTF | TRBJ1-2 | NA | many | TRBV7-2
TGTGCCAGCAGCTTGCCTAGGGGTGAAGCTTTCTTT | CASSLPRGEAFF | TRBJ1-1 | NA | few | TRBV28
TGTGCCAGCAGTCGCCGGGACTCTCGCACCTACGAGCAGTACTTC | CASSRRDSRTYEQYF | TRBJ2-7 | NA | few | TRBV6-2/TRBV6-3
TGCGCCAGCAGCGATAGCGGGGGGGCATTCCAAGAGACCCAGTACTTC | CASSDSGGAFQETQYF | TRBJ2-5 | TRBD2 | few | TRBV5-1
TGTGCCAGCAGTTTACTCCTAGCGGGAGGCTACAATGAGCAGTTCTTC | CASSLLLAGGYNEQFF | TRBJ2-1 | TRBD2 | few | TRBV27
TGTGCCAGCAGCTTAGTCCAGGGGCCCGGGGAGCTGTTTTTT | CASSLVQGPGELFF | TRBJ2-2 | NA | few | TRBV7-2
TGTGCCAGCAGTTTTTATGGGACTAGCGGGAGGGACAATGAGCAGTTCTTC | CASSFYGTSGRDNEQFF | TRBJ2-1 | TRBD2 | many | TRBV28
TGTGCCAGCAGTCCGCCCGGACAAATCACTGAAGCTTTCTTT | CASSPPGQITEAFF | TRBJ1-1 | NA | few | TRBV28
TGTGCCAGCAGCTTGGTTGAAGCTTTCTTT | CASSLVEAFF | TRBJ1-1 | NA | few | TRBV11-2
TGTGCCAGCAGCCGGGACAACAATAGACAAGAGACCCAGTACTTC | CASSRDNNRQETQYF | TRBJ2-5 | NA | many | TRBV7-2